This T cell receptor beta chain was identified in a study of control samples from healthy donors and cancer patients. The method was immunoSEQ multiplex PCR; TCRdb's version includes in-frame clones alone and lacks a portion of them. The table lists roughly 170,000 clones, just over 90% of them singletons. The junction had 4 bases not matched to a gene; V was cut back by 5 bases and J by 5 bases. From germline, CDR1 is LGHDT and CDR2 YNNKEL (reference sequence). This CDR3 region has 15 residues. The sample taken for sequencing was blood. This chain joins TRBV3-1 (or the pseudogene TRBV3-2) and TRBJ1-5; 12 nucleotides agree with TRBD1. The TCR originated in a woman between 55 and 75 years old in good health. DNA for the CDR3: TGTGCCAGCAGCGGGACAGGGGGCGATGATCAGCCCCAGCATTTT. Translating it yields CASSGTGGDDQPQHF.